Listed here are 14 T cell receptor beta chains from one sample, sequenced in a study of blood T cells in healthy people across ages. Through a sample-barcoded 5' primer and a J-beta primer mix, a second PCR was run for roughly 6 to 12 cycles. Via MiXCR, TCRdb re-called the 5' RACE reads, giving one row per CDR3 protein. The sample carries hundreds of thousands of distinct CDR3 sequences, roughly 25% recorded once. These same records also appear under a second study, on T cells of mothers and their children.

The sequencing input was blood. The origin of the receptors is a boy between 10 and 17 years old in good health.

This clonotype was seen just once. The rearrangement uses TRBV2 and TRBJ1-4; 10 nucleotides line up with TRBD1. V dropped 6 bases and J dropped 10; count of bases not matched to a gene: 14. Per the germline V gene, CDR1 is SNHLY and CDR2 is FYNNEI. The CDR3 contains 16 residues. The CDR3 reads CASSMGTGDMLRKLFF. The CDR3 DNA follows: TGTGCCAGCAGCATGGGGACAGGGGATATGTTGAGAAAACTGTTTTTT.

The rearrangement uses TRBV7-2 and TRBJ2-3, with D possibly being TRBD1 (5 bases). The assigned J gene may be wrong: the sequence end matches TRBJ1-5 better. In germline, CDR1 is SGHTA, CDR2 FQGNSA. The CDR3 length is 14 residues. In nucleotides, the CDR3 is TGTGCCAGCTTGTTGGGACTAGGCACAGATACGCAGCATTTT. Its protein product is CASLLGLGTDTQHF.

This clonotype was recorded a few times. The gene calls are TRBV12-3 or TRBV12-4 and TRBJ2-5; no clear D gene. The J call could be wrong; TRBJ2-7 is a better fit for the DNA end. The CDR3 extends over 13 amino acids. CDR3 in DNA: TGTGCCAGCAGGCTGGACGGCGCCTACGAGCAGTACTTC. Translation: CASRLDGAYEQYF.

The table lists this clonotype with a few counts. Compared with germline, one end of the junction differs, possibly owing to a read error. The chain combines TRBV3-1 with TRBJ2-4, with D possibly being TRBD2 (7 bases). This CDR3 has 17 residues. The V gene's germline CDR1 is LGHDT and CDR2 YNNKEL (reference sequence). CDR3 region: CASSPTPYGGGKNIQYF. The CDR3 DNA reads TGTGCCAGCAGCCCCACTCCATACGGCGGGGGCAAAAACATCCAGTACTTC.

This clonotype was observed a handful of times. With a much larger clone just one base away, this may be a read error. V and J are TRBV12-3 or TRBV12-4 and TRBJ2-2; D call uncertain. V gave up 7 bases and J gave up 5 bases, with 5 bases separating them. The CDR3 covers 11 residues. The CDR3: CASNRTGELFF. The CDR3 DNA follows: TGTGCCAGCAATAGGACCGGGGAGCTGTTTTTT.

The rearrangement joins TRBV10-3 to TRBJ2-4; the match to TRBD1 covers 11 bases. This CDR3 has 14 residues. Germline trimming cut 1 base from V and 8 bases from J; bases unmatched to any gene: 1. Germline V gene data show CDR1 as ENHRY and CDR2 as SYGVKD. CDR3 residues: CAISELGQGDIQYF. CDR3 bases: TGTGCCATCAGTGAGTTGGGACAGGGGGACATTCAGTACTTC.

The chain uses TRBV29-1 and TRBJ2-6, with TRBD1 as a possible D gene (7 bases). The CDR3 is 18 amino acids. Germline CDR1 SQVTM, CDR2 ANQGSEA. With 0 bases removed from V and 1 base from J, the gap between germline ends came to 16 bases. The CDR3 here is CSVEEWAGGGSGANVLTF. Here the CDR3 DNA reads TGCAGCGTTGAAGAGTGGGCAGGGGGAGGATCTGGGGCCAACGTCCTGACTTTC. Variable domain in full (rest from reference TRBV29-1 and TRBJ2-6): SAVISQKPSRDICQRGTSLTIQCQVDSQVTMMFWYRQQPGQSLTLIATANQGSEATYESGFVIDKFPISRPNLTFSTLTVSNMSPEDSSIYLCSVEEWAGGGSGANVLTFGAGSRLTVL.

The genes are TRBV7-6 and TRBJ2-6; D perhaps matches TRBD1 (8 bases). Trimming removed 5 bases from V and 1 base from J, with 21 bases in between. Germline V gene lookup returns CDR1 SGHVS and CDR2 FNYEAQ. The length of the CDR3 is 19 residues. The CDR3 DNA is TGTGCCAGCAGCAAACAGGGGGGGGGTTTTGAATCTGGGGCCAACGTCCTGACTTTC. This encodes CASSKQGGGFESGANVLTF.

The chain couples TRBV29-1 to TRBJ1-2, with a tentative D call TRBD1 (6 bases). V lost 1 base and J lost 3, with 12 bases in between. The CDR3 covers 14 residues. Looked up from germline, CDR1 is SQVTM and CDR2 is ANQGSEA. The CDR3 protein is CSVEGVTGDYGYTF. The CDR3 bases are TGCAGCGTTGAAGGGGTGACAGGAGACTATGGCTACACCTTC.

Only a few counts were recorded for this clonotype. Here the CDR3 reads CASSLVGGTPYNEQFF. For the CDR3, the DNA is TGTGCCAGCAGTTTAGTCGGGGGGACGCCCTACAATGAGCAGTTCTTC. V usage is TRBV12-3 or TRBV12-4 and J usage is TRBJ2-1; 7 nucleotides line up with TRBD2. The CDR3 has 16 residues. V trimming: 1 base; J trimming: 2 bases; junction bases outside the gene matches: 5.

The chain carries TRBV25-1 and TRBJ2-6; 9 nucleotides line up with TRBD2. The assigned J gene may be wrong: the sequence end matches TRBJ2-5 better. Germline lookup yields CDR1 MGHDK and CDR2 SYGVNS. The CDR3 is 14 amino acids. The CDR3 nucleotides are TGTGCCAGCAGGCGGGAGGGGCTAAAAGAGACCCAGTACTTC. It codes for CASRREGLKETQYF.

This chain connects TRBV20-1 to TRBJ2-1; the match to TRBD2 covers 14 bases. Germline CDR1 DFQATT, CDR2 SNEGSKA (reference sequence). CDR3 length equals 16 residues. Trimming removed 2 bases from V and 7 bases from J; junction bases left unmatched: 7. For the CDR3, the DNA is TGCAGTGCTAGAACCGGGGGACTAGCGGGAGCAAATGAGCAGTTCTTC. Amino acids: CSARTGGLAGANEQFF.

The chain joins TRBV11-2 to TRBJ2-3; perhaps TRBD2 as D (5 bases). Trimming shortened V by 5 bases and J by 2 bases, and 14 bases separated the two germline ends. This CDR3 is built from 15 residues. Germline V gene data show CDR1 as SGHAT and CDR2 as FQNNGV. The CDR3 DNA sequence: TGTGCCAGCAGCCCCGAGGGCAGGTTCACAGATACGCAGTATTTT. Translated, it gives CASSPEGRFTDTQYF.

This clonotype occurred a few times. The J gene is TRBJ2-4, the V gene TRBV6-2 or TRBV6-3, with D hard to call. The CDR3 runs 17 residues. V was cut by 0 bases and J by 0 bases, with 12 bases left in between. Germline V gives CDR1 MNHEY, CDR2 SVGEGT. Here the CDR3 reads CASSYSSQKLAKNIQYF. DNA for the CDR3: TGTGCCAGCAGTTACTCGAGTCAGAAACTAGCCAAAAACATTCAGTACTTC.